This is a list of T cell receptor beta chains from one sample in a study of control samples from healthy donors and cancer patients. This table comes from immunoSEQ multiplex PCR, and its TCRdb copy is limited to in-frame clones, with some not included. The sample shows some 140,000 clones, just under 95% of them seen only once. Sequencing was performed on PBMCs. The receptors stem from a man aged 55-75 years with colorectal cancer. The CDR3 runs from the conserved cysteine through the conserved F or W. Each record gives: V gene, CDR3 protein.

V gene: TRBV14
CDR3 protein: CASSRWTGDYEQYF

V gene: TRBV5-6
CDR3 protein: CASSLEVRGRRYEQYF

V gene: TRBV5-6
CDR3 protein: CASSLDVVGDYGYTF

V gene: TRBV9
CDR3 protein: CASSVELAGRYNEQFF

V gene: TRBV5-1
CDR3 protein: CASDRDRVTGELFF

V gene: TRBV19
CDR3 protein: CASSIPPVFESPLHF

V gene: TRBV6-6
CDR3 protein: CASSLMDGGDYGYTF

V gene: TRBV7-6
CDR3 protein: CASSYPGGANTEAFF

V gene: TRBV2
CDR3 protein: CASRLDLLGYTF

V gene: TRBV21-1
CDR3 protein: CASSKAGTGAIEQYF

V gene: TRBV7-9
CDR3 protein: CARGLGPTDTGELFF

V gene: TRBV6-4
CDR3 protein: CASSEIQGGGYTF

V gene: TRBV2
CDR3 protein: CASSEGTVRYEQYF

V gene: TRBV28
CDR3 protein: CASSPNDRDQNEKLFF

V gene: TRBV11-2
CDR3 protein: CASSLAPPFEAFF

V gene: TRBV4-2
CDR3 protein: CASSQDSPAGAGSGRTDTQYF

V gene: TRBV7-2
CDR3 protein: CASSQTSGSYNEQFF

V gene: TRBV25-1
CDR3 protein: CASSGTGGVTYEQYF

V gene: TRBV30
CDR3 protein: CAWGGGTAYNEQFF

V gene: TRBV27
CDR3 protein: CASSLSMGLVYGYTF

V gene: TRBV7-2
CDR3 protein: CASSDRQGYSGANVLTF

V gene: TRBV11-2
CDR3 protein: CASSPTSGGTDTQYF

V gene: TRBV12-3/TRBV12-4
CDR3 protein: CASSFGQGAEAFF

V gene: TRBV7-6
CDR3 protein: CASSLVTGGDYGYTF

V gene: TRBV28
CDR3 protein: CASRNLYTDTQYF

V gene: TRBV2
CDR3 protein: CASSEVGGAKGANVLTF

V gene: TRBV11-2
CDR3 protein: CASSSNRVGSEQFF

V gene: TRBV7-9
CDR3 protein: CASSLPGQGSSSYEQYF

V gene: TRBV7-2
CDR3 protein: CASSIYREGDTQYF

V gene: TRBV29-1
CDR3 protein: CSGSWGLAMNGAFF

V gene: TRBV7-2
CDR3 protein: CASSGPGPGTGELFF

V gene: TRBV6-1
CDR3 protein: CASSELRPSYEQYF

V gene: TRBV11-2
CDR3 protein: CASSGGGTNEKLFF

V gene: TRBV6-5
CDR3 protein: CASSFDPGPLYEQYF

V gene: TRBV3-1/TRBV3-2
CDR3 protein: CASSYIFSGKNTGELFF

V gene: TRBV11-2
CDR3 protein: CASSLNYGYTF

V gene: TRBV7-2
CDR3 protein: CASSLSFDERGYTF

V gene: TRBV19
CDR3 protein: CASNRGNNQPQHF

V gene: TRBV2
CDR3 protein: CASRRTGGARKATNEKLFF

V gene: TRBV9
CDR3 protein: CASSVEAESGRNTIYF

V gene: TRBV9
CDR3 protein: CASSVEPGVNTEAFF

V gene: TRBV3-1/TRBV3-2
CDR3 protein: CASSVRQVGEQYF

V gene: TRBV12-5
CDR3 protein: CASGPGLAPDTQYF

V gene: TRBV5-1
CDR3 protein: CASSLQGQSNTEAFF

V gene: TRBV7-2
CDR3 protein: CASSLPTGTNQETQYF

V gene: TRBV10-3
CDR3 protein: CAISELSSGNTIYF

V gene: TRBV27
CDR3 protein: CASSNYRQGRLDEQFF

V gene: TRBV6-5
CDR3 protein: CASRQSSGGTDTQYF

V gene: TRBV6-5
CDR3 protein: CASSYSGGRGYTF

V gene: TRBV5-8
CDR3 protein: CASRGTGRAGELFF

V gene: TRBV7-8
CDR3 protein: CASSPYTGELFF

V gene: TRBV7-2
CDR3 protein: CASSLGDYLQETQYF

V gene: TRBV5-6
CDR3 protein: CASSRGQGLSPLHF

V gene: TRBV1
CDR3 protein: CTSSQDKTPPPIRNQPQHF

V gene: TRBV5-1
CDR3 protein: CASSLWTEEETQYF